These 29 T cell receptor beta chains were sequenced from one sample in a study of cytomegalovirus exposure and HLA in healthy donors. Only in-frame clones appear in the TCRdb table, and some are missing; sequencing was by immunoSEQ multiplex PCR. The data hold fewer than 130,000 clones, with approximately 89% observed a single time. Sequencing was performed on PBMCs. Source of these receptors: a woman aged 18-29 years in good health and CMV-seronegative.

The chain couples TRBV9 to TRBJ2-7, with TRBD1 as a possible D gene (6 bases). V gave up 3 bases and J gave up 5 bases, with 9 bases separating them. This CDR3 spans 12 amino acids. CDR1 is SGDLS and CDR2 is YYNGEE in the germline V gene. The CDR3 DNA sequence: TGTGCCAGCAGCGCCAACAGGGACGAGCAGTACTTC. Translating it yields CASSANRDEQYF.

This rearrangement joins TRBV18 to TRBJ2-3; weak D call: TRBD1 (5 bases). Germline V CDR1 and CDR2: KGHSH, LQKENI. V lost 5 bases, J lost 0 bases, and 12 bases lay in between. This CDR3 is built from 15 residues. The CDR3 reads CASSVRVTSTDTQYF. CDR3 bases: TGTGCCAGCTCAGTCAGGGTAACTAGCACAGATACGCAGTATTTT.

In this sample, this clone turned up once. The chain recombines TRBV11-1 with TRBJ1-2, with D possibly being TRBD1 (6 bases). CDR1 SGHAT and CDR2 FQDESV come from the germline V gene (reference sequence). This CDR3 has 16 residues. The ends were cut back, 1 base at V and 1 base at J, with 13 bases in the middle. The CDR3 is CASSLGTARDNYGYTF. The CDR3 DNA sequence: TGTGCCAGCAGCTTAGGGACAGCTCGGGATAACTATGGCTACACCTTC.

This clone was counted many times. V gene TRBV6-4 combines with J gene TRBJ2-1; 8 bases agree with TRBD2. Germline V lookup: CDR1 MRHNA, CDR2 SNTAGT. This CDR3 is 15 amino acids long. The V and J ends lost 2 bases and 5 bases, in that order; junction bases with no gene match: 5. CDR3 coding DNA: TGTGCCAGCAGTGACGGGCGGGGGGCGAACAATGAGCAGTTCTTC. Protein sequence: CASSDGRGANNEQFF.

The DNA for the CDR3 is TGTGCCAGTAGTATCTATGGGACTAGCGGCTACGAGCAGTACTTC. Protein product: CASSIYGTSGYEQYF. This rearrangement joins TRBV19 to TRBJ2-7; the match to TRBD2 covers 11 bases. The V gene's germline CDR1 is LNHDA and CDR2 SQIVND (reference sequence). There are 15 residues in the CDR3. The V segment lost 3 bases and the J segment 3 bases; nucleotides outside the gene matches: 4.

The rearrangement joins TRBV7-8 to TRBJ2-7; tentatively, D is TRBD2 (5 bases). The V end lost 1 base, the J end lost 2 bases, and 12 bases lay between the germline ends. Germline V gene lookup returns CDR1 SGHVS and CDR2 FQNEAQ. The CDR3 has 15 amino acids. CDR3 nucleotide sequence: TGTGCCAGCAGCTTAGGGCGGGTTCCTCCCTACGAGCAGTACTTC. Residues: CASSLGRVPPYEQYF. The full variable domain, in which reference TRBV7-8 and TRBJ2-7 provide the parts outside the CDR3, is GAGVSQSPRYKVAKRGQDVALRCDPISGHVSLFWYQQALGQGPEFLTYFQNEAQLDKSGLPSDRFFAERPEGSVSTLKIQRTQQEDSAVYLCASSLGRVPPYEQYFGPGTRLTVT.

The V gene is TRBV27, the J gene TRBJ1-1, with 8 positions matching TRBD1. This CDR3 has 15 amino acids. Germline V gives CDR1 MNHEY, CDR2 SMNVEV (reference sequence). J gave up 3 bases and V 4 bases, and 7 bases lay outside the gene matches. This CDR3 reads CASSSLQGAYTEAFF. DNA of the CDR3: TGTGCCAGCAGTTCTCTGCAGGGGGCATACACTGAAGCTTTCTTT.

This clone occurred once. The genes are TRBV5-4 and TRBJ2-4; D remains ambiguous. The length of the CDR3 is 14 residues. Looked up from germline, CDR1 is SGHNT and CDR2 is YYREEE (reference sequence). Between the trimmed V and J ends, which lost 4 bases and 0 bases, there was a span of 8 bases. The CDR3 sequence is CASSQSLAKNIQYF. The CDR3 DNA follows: TGTGCCAGCAGCCAATCATTAGCCAAAAACATTCAGTACTTC.

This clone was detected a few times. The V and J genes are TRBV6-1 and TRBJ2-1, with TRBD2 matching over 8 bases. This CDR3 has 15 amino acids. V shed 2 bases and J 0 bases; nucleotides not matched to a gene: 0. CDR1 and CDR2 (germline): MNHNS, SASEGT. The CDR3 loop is CASSELAGSYNEQFF. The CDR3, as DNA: TGTGCCAGCAGTGAACTAGCGGGCTCCTACAATGAGCAGTTCTTC.

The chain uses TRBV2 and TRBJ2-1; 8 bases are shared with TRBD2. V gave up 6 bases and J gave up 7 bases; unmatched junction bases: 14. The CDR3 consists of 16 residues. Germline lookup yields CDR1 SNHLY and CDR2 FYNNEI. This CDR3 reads CASRALAGTSANEQFF. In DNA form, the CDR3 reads TGTGCCAGCAGGGCCTTAGCGGGGACCTCAGCAAATGAGCAGTTCTTC.

The DNA of the CDR3 is TGTGCCAGCAGTGGGGTGCAGGGCTACGAGCAGTACTTC. This codes for CASSGVQGYEQYF. The V and J genes are TRBV28 and TRBJ2-7; possible D gene TRBD1, 5 bases. CDR3 length: 13 residues. Trimming pared 5 bases from V and 3 bases from J, leaving 11 bases between. Germline V gene lookup returns CDR1 MDHEN and CDR2 SYDVKM.

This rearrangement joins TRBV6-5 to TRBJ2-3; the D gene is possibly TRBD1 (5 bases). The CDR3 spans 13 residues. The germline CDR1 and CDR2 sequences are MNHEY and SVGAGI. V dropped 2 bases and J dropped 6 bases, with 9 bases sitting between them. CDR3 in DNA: TGTGCCAGCAGTTACCAGGGCCCCGATACGCAGTATTTT. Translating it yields CASSYQGPDTQYF.

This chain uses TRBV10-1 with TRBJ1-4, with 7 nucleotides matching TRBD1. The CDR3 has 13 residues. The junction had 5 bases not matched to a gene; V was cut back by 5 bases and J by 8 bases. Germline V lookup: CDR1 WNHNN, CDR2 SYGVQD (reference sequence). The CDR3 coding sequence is TGCGCCAGCAGTAGCTCGACAGGGGAAAAACTGTTTTTT. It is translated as CASSSSTGEKLFF.

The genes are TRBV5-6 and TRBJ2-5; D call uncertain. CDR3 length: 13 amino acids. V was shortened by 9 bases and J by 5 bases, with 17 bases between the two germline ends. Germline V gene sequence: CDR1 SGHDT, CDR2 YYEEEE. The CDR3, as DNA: TGTGCCACCGGAAAGTCGGAGCAGGAGACCCAGTACTTC. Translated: CATGKSEQETQYF.

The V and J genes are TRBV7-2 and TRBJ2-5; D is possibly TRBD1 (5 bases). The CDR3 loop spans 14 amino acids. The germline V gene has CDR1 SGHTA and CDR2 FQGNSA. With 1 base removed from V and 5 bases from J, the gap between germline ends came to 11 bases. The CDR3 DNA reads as TGTGCCAGCAGCTTAGAACAGGCCAAGGAGACCCAGTACTTC. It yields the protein CASSLEQAKETQYF.

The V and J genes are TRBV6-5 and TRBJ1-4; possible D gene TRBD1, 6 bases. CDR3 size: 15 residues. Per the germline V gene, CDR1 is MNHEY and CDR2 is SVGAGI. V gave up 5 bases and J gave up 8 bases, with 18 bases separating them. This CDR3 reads CASSTRGGGDEKLFF. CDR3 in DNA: TGTGCCAGCAGTACTAGGGGGGGAGGTGACGAAAAACTGTTTTTT.

The CDR3 region has the DNA TGTGCCAGCAGCGTAGAGTCAGCGGGGGGCGAGACAGATACGCAGTATTTT. Protein sequence: CASSVESAGGETDTQYF. The V and J genes are TRBV9 and TRBJ2-3; 9 bases align to TRBD2. Trimming took 0 bases from V and 3 from J; bases not matched to a gene: 8. Germline V gene data show CDR1 as SGDLS and CDR2 as YYNGEE. The CDR3 loop spans 17 amino acids.

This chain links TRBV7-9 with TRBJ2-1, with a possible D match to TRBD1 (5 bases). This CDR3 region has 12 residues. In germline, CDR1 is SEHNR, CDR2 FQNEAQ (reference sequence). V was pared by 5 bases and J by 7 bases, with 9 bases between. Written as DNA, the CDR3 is TGTGCCAGCAGCGGACAAGGTAATGAGCAGTTCTTC. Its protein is CASSGQGNEQFF.

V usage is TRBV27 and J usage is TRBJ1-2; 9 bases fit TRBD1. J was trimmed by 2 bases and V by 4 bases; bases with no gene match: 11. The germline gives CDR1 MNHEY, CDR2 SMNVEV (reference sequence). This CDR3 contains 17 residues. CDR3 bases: TGTGCCAGCAGTTCAATGAGTCCCGGGACAGGGAACTATGGCTACACCTTC. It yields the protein CASSSMSPGTGNYGYTF.

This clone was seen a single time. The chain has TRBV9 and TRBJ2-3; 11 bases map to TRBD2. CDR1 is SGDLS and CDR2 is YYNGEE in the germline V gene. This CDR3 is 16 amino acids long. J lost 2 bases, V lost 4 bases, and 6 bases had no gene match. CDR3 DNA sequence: TGTGCCAGCAGCAGCCGACTAGCGGGGTTCACAGATACGCAGTATTTT. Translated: CASSSRLAGFTDTQYF.

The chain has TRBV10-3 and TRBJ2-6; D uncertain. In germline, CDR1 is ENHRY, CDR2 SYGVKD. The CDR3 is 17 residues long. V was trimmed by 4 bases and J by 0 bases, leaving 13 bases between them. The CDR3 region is CAISVSPGPSGANVLTF. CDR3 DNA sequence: TGTGCCATCAGTGTATCCCCGGGTCCCTCTGGGGCCAACGTCCTGACTTTC.

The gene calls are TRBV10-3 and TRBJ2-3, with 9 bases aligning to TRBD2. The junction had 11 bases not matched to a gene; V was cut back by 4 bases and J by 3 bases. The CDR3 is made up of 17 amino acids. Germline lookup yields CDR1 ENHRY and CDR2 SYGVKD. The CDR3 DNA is TGTGCCATCAGTGGGGGCCGGCGGGAGGGCCCAACAGATACGCAGTATTTT. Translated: CAISGGRREGPTDTQYF.

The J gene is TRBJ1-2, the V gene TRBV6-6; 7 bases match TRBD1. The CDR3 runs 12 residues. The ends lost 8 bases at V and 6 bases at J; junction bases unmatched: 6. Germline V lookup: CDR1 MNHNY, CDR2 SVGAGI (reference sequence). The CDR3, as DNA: TGTGCCAGCGCGGGGACAGCCGATGGCTACACCTTC. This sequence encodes CASAGTADGYTF.

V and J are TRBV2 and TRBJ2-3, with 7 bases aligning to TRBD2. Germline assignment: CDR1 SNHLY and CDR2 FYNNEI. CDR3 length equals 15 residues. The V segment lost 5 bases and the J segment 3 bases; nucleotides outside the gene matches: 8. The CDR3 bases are TGTGCCAGCAGTCCGCGGGGCGGGAGAACAGATACGCAGTATTTT. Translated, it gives CASSPRGGRTDTQYF.

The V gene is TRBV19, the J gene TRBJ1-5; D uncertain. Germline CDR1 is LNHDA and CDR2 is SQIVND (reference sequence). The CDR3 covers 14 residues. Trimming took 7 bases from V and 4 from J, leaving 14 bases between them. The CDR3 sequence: CASIDRGNNQPQHF. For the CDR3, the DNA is TGTGCCAGTATTGACCGGGGAAATAATCAGCCCCAGCATTTT. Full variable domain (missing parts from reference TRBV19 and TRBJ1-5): DGGITQSPKYLFRKEGQNVTLSCEQNLNHDAMYWYRQDPGQGLRLIYYSQIVNDFQKGDIAEGYSVSREKKESFPLTVTSAQKNPTAFYLCASIDRGNNQPQHFGDGTRLSIL.

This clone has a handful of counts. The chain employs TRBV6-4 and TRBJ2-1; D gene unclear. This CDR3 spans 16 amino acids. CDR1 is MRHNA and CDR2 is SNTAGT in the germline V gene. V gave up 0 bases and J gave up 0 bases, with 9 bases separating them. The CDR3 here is CASSDSRASSYNEQFF. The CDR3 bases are TGTGCCAGCAGTGACTCGAGAGCGTCCTCCTACAATGAGCAGTTCTTC.

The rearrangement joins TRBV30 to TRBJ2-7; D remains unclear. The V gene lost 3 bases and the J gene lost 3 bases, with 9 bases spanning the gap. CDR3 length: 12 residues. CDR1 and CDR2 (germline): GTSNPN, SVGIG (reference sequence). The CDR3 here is CAWSGVGYEQYF. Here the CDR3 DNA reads TGTGCCTGGAGCGGAGTAGGCTACGAGCAGTACTTC.

CDR3 region: CASSSRTGANTGELFF. CDR3 bases: TGTGCCAGCAGCTCCCGGACAGGGGCGAACACCGGGGAGCTGTTTTTT. The V and J genes are TRBV7-2 and TRBJ2-2, with TRBD1 identical over 9 bases. The CDR3 sequence is 16 residues long. V dropped 4 bases and J dropped 0; count of bases not matched to a gene: 3. CDR1 and CDR2 (germline): SGHTA, FQGNSA.

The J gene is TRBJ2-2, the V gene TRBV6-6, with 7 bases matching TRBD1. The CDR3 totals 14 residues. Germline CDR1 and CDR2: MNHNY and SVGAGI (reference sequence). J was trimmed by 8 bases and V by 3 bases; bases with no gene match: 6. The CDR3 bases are TGTGCCAGCAGTTATAGCGACAGGGATGGGGAGCTGTTTTTT. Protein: CASSYSDRDGELFF.